The 13 T cell receptor beta chains listed next were all sequenced from one sample in a study of OX40 agonist ivuxolimab in advanced cancers. This table comes from immunoSEQ multiplex PCR, and its TCRdb copy is limited to in-frame clones, with some not included. The sample contains just under 65,000 clones, 65% to 85% of which appear only once. The specimen was CD4+ or CD8+ T cells sorted from blood, collected in a trial of the OX40 agonist ivuxolimab. The receptors were sampled from an adult with an advanced solid tumor such as melanoma, head and neck, liver or kidney cancer.

V and J are TRBV14 and TRBJ1-2; unclear D gene. The ends were cut back, 1 base at V and 0 bases at J, with 9 bases in the middle. The CDR3 spans 15 residues. Germline-derived CDR1 and CDR2 are SGHDN and FVKESK. The CDR3 is CASSQGLPANYGYTF. The CDR3 DNA is TGTGCCAGCAGCCAAGGCCTACCAGCTAACTATGGCTACACCTTC. Supplemented by reference TRBV14 and TRBJ1-2, the full variable domain reads EAGVTQFPSHSVIEKGQTVTLRCDPISGHDNLYWYRRVMGKEIKFLLHFVKESKQDESGMPNNRFLAERTGGTYSTLKVQPAELEDSGVYFCASSQGLPANYGYTFGSGTRLTVV.

This chain links TRBV6-1 with TRBJ2-7; perhaps TRBD2 as D (6 bases). Trimming stripped 9 bases from V and 5 bases from J, with 14 bases between. This CDR3 region has 12 residues. Germline values: CDR1 MNHNS, CDR2 SASEGT. The CDR3 loop reads CASRTSGDEQYF. CDR3 sequence (DNA): TGTGCCAGTCGAACGTCGGGAGACGAGCAGTACTTC.

CDR3 amino acids: CASIPTGAGANVLTF. CDR3 in DNA: TGTGCCAGTATCCCAACAGGGGCTGGGGCCAACGTCCTGACTTTC. V is TRBV19 and J is TRBJ2-6, with 7 bases identical to TRBD1. Per germline, CDR1 LNHDA and CDR2 SQIVND (reference sequence). With V trimmed by 7 bases and J by 2 bases, 5 bases remained unmatched. This CDR3 region has 15 residues.

The V gene is TRBV5-4, the J gene TRBJ2-4; unclear D gene. The CDR3 contains 15 residues. Trimming removed 0 bases at V and 8 bases at J, with 15 bases between. Per the germline V gene, CDR1 is SGHNT and CDR2 is YYREEE (reference sequence). Written as DNA, the CDR3 is TGTGCCAGCAGCTTGGCCGACACCTCCGGAGACATTCAGTACTTC. Translation: CASSLADTSGDIQYF.

The CDR3, as DNA: TGCAGTGGTTGGGCGACAGTCTATGGCTACACCTTC. Translated, it gives CSGWATVYGYTF. The chain employs TRBV29-1 and TRBJ1-2, with TRBD1 as a possible D gene (5 bases). Germline V gene sequence: CDR1 SQVTM, CDR2 ANQGSEA. CDR3 length: 12 amino acids.

This sequence joins TRBV11-3 and TRBJ2-3; D assignment may be TRBD1 or TRBD2 (6 bases each). V was shortened by 6 bases and J by 4 bases, with 11 bases between the two germline ends. The germline V gene encodes CDR1 SGHNT and CDR2 YENEEA. CDR3 size: 13 residues. The CDR3 loop is CASRGGGADTQYF. DNA for the CDR3: TGTGCCAGCAGGGGGGGCGGCGCAGATACGCAGTATTTT.

The chain links TRBV4-2 to TRBJ2-5; TRBD1 or TRBD2 may be the D gene (5 bases each). Trimming shortened V by 1 base and J by 11 bases, and 17 bases separated the two germline ends. CDR3 length: 14 residues. Per germline, CDR1 LGHNA and CDR2 YNFKEQ. In DNA form, the CDR3 reads TGTGCCAGCAGCCAAGCGGGACCGTCTACGAAGCAGTACTTC. This gives the protein CASSQAGPSTKQYF.

V and J are TRBV7-9 and TRBJ2-7; 12 nucleotides agree with TRBD2. CDR1 and CDR2 from the germline V gene are SEHNR and FQNEAQ (reference sequence). Trimming removed 7 bases from V and 1 base from J; junction bases left unmatched: 5. The CDR3 is 15 residues long. Here the CDR3 DNA reads TGTGCCAGCATCCCGGGACTAGCGGGTTCCTACGAGCAGTACTTC. Translated, it gives CASIPGLAGSYEQYF.

V and J are TRBV6-5 and TRBJ2-1, with 16 bases lining up with TRBD2. V was pared by 4 bases and J by 6 bases, with 3 bases of the junction left unmatched. CDR1 and CDR2 from the germline V gene are MNHEY and SVGAGI. The CDR3 runs 16 residues. The CDR3 DNA sequence: TGTGCCAGCAGTTCGGGACTAGCGGGGGGGGGCAATGAGCAGTTCTTC. Translating it yields CASSSGLAGGGNEQFF.

As for this clone: Within the sample, other DNA sequences also encode this same CDR3. The chain employs TRBV6-1 and TRBJ2-3; D may match TRBD1 or TRBD2 (5 bases each). With 6 bases removed from V and 3 bases from J, the gap between germline ends came to 7 bases. The CDR3 extends over 12 amino acids. Germline-derived CDR1 and CDR2 are MNHNS and SASEGT. The DNA of the CDR3 is TGTGCCAGCAGCTGGGGGACAGATACGCAGTATTTT. It specifies CASSWGTDTQYF.

This chain joins TRBV11-3 and TRBJ2-1; D may be TRBD1 or TRBD2 (6 bases each). The germline V gene encodes CDR1 SGHNT and CDR2 YENEEA. CDR3 length: 14 amino acids. The germline V and J ends were trimmed by 4 bases and 8 bases, with 15 bases remaining between them. CDR3 protein: CASSSLTRGHEQFF. CDR3 nucleotides: TGTGCCAGCAGCTCCCTAACTCGGGGGCATGAGCAGTTCTTC. Supplemented by reference TRBV11-3 and TRBJ2-1, the full variable domain reads EAGVVQSPRYKIIEKKQPVAFWCNPISGHNTLYWYLQNLGQGPELLIRYENEEAVDDSQLPKDRFSAERLKGVDSTLKIQPAELGDSAVYLCASSSLTRGHEQFFGPGTRLTVL.

This clone was found a few times. The chain uses TRBV30 and TRBJ1-2; D not resolved. CDR1 and CDR2 (germline): GTSNPN, SVGIG (reference sequence). Trimming removed 2 bases at V and 8 bases at J, with 12 bases between. The CDR3 extends over 12 amino acids. The CDR3 is CAWSKRRQGYTF. In DNA form, the CDR3 reads TGTGCCTGGAGTAAACGACGGCAGGGCTACACCTTC.

The chain employs TRBV18 and TRBJ1-2; weak D call: TRBD1 (5 bases). Germline V gene lookup returns CDR1 KGHSH and CDR2 LQKENI. The CDR3 runs 15 residues. V lost 5 bases and J 0 bases, leaving 13 bases between the germline ends. The CDR3 loop reads CASSEVRGANYGYTF. CDR3 DNA: TGTGCCAGCTCAGAAGTGAGGGGAGCTAACTATGGCTACACCTTC.